A selection of T cell receptor beta chains follows, all from one sample in a study of T cell responses to AZD1222 COVID-19 vaccine. Assay: immunoSEQ multiplex PCR; the TCRdb copy retains only in-frame clones and omits some. The sample includes 150,000 to 180,000 clones, more than 75% of them seen just once. The source was peripheral blood, collected on day 0 of AZD1222 vaccination. Receptor source: an adult in good health. CDR3s include the opening cysteine and the closing phenylalanine or tryptophan. D genes are given only for firm matches. Expanded clones get a size class; other rows say once, few or many, or leave the size out.

j_gene,d_gene,v_gene,abundance,CDR3aa,CDR3nt
TRBJ1-3,.,TRBV5-8,.,CASSTGERRRDTIYF,TGTGCCAGCAGTACTGGCGAACGGCGGCGGGACACCATATATTTT
TRBJ2-3,.,TRBV3-1/TRBV3-2,.,CASSQFWGSDTQYF,TGTGCCAGCAGCCAATTCTGGGGATCGGATACGCAGTATTTT
TRBJ2-7,.,TRBV5-1,.,CASSMDGYEQYF,TGCGCCAGCAGCATGGACGGCTACGAGCAGTACTTC
TRBJ2-3,.,TRBV6-4,.,CASSERWTDTQYF,TGTGCCAGCAGTGAAAGGTGGACAGATACGCAGTATTTT
TRBJ2-3,.,TRBV7-9,.,CASSLGFRQAQYF,TGTGCCAGCAGCTTAGGTTTCCGGCAGGCGCAGTATTTT
TRBJ1-1,.,TRBV27,.,CASSFHGKNTEAFF,TGTGCCAGCAGTTTCCACGGGAAGAACACTGAAGCTTTCTTT
TRBJ1-5,.,TRBV9,.,CASSAGGWGQPQHF,TGTGCCAGCAGCGCCGGGGGCTGGGGTCAGCCCCAGCATTTT
TRBJ1-6,.,TRBV28,.,CASDEPRGWDNSPLHF,TGTGCCAGCGACGAACCCAGGGGCTGGGATAATTCACCCCTCCACTTT
TRBJ2-5,TRBD2,TRBV5-1,.,CASSLNAGGQETQYF,TGCGCCAGCAGCTTGAACGCGGGGGGGCAAGAGACCCAGTACTTC
TRBJ2-3,.,TRBV5-1,few,CASSPPTDTQYF,TGCGCCAGCAGCCCCCCCACAGATACGCAGTATTTT
TRBJ2-1,.,TRBV10-3,.,CAIRDPGGGPLPREQFF,TGTGCCATCAGAGACCCCGGAGGGGGACCCCTACCACGGGAGCAGTTCTTC
TRBJ1-3,TRBD1,TRBV2,.,CASSQGQGYGNTIYF,TGTGCCAGCAGTCAGGGACAGGGATACGGAAACACCATATATTTT
TRBJ1-2,TRBD1,TRBV6-5,.,CASSHSGGGYGYTF,TGTGCCAGCAGTCACTCAGGGGGAGGCTATGGCTACACCTTC